These 27 T cell receptor beta chains were sequenced from one sample in a study of early T cells in non-severe SARS-CoV-2 infection. Each CDR3 protein gets one entry after TCRdb re-called the 5' RACE reads with MiXCR. The sample includes about 77,000 distinct CDR3 sequences, around 9.9% of them seen just once. The sample consisted of whole blood. These receptor sequences come from an adult who was a healthcare worker with PCR-confirmed SARS-CoV-2 infection or an uninfected control (not recorded which).

The chain employs TRBV28 and TRBJ1-2; TRBD1 agrees at 7 bases. The V gene's germline CDR1 is MDHEN and CDR2 SYDVKM. J gave up 7 bases and V 7 bases, and 9 bases lay outside the gene matches. CDR3 size: 13 residues. CDR3 nucleotide sequence: TGTGCCAGCAACCGAGAGGGGGCAATTGGCTACACCTTC. Translation: CASNREGAIGYTF.

This clonotype came up many times. The rearrangement joins TRBV27 to TRBJ2-5, with 7 bases lining up with TRBD2. Germline V gene data show CDR1 as MNHEY and CDR2 as SMNVEV (reference sequence). The junction had 13 bases not matched to a gene; V was cut back by 5 bases and J by 4 bases. The CDR3 length is 16 residues. The CDR3 region has the DNA TGTGCCAGCAGTGTCGCCGGGGCTAGCGGCCCAGAGACCCAGTACTTC. Its translation: CASSVAGASGPETQYF.

This clonotype was seen a few times. The chain is built from TRBV11-2 and TRBJ1-1, with 9 bases aligning to TRBD1. Germline V lookup: CDR1 SGHAT, CDR2 FQNNGV. The CDR3 spans 19 residues. Trimming took 1 base from V and 0 from J; bases not matched to a gene: 12. Here the CDR3 DNA reads TGTGCCAGCAGCTTAGGTTACAGGGGGCGCTTATCCATGAACACTGAAGCTTTCTTT. It codes for CASSLGYRGRLSMNTEAFF.

Many counts were recorded for this clonotype. The junction differs from germline at one of its ends, possibly a read error. The chain couples TRBV12-3 or TRBV12-4 to TRBJ1-3; no definite D call. There are 15 residues in the CDR3. In nucleotides, the CDR3 is TGTGCCAGCAGTTTAGACAGCAGCTCTGAAAACACCATATATTTT. Amino acids: CASSLDSSSENTIYF.

In this sample, this clonotype turned up a few times. The gene calls are TRBV6-1 and TRBJ2-1; no reliable D call. The CDR3 is 14 residues long. Per the germline V gene, CDR1 is MNHNS and CDR2 is SASEGT. With 6 bases removed from V and 9 bases from J, the gap between germline ends came to 18 bases. The CDR3 DNA reads TGTGCCAGCAGGGAAAATGCTCGACGAGGTGAGCAGTTCTTC. Translated, it gives CASRENARRGEQFF.

This clonotype was seen many times. The rearrangement links TRBV7-7 to TRBJ1-1; perhaps TRBD1 as D (6 bases). This CDR3 is built from 13 residues. V was cut by 5 bases and J by 1 base, with 8 bases left in between. Germline-derived CDR1 and CDR2 are SSHAT and FNYEAQ (reference sequence). The CDR3 protein is CASSEGQNTEAFF. DNA for the CDR3: TGTGCCAGCAGCGAGGGACAGAACACTGAAGCTTTCTTT.

This clonotype was found many times. V and J are TRBV6-5 and TRBJ2-3; D remains unclear. There are 15 residues in the CDR3. Germline-derived CDR1 and CDR2 are MNHEY and SVGAGI. V was clipped by 6 bases and J by 0 bases, with 13 bases between them. The CDR3 coding sequence is TGTGCCAGCAGCCCCGACTGGTCTAGCACAGATACGCAGTATTTT. It specifies CASSPDWSSTDTQYF.

This clonotype showed up many times. The V gene is TRBV28, the J gene TRBJ1-3, with 9 nucleotides matching TRBD1. Germline V gene data show CDR1 as MDHEN and CDR2 as SYDVKM. The V gene end was trimmed by 3 bases and the J gene end by 5 bases; junction bases not matched to a gene: 2. This CDR3 is 14 amino acids long. As DNA, the CDR3 is TGTGCCAGCAGTTTTACAGGGGGCCGAAACACCATATATTTT. Translating gives CASSFTGGRNTIYF.

This clonotype has a handful of counts. J is TRBJ2-3 and V is TRBV20-1; D uncertain. The CDR3 is 13 residues long. Trimming cost V 0 bases and J 5 bases, with 9 bases left between them. The V gene's germline CDR1 is DFQATT and CDR2 SNEGSKA (reference sequence). The CDR3 region is CSARESSIDTQYF. The CDR3 DNA follows: TGCAGTGCTAGAGAGTCTTCTATAGATACGCAGTATTTT.

This clonotype was recorded many times. This rearrangement joins TRBV10-3 to TRBJ1-2; possible D gene TRBD1, 5 bases. V shed 8 bases and J shed 0 bases, with 10 bases lying between them. The length of the CDR3 is 13 residues. CDR1 and CDR2 (germline): ENHRY, SYGVKD. The chain's CDR3 is CAIDGGTNYGYTF. The CDR3, as DNA: TGTGCCATCGACGGGGGGACTAACTATGGCTACACCTTC.

V gene TRBV11-2 combines with J gene TRBJ2-5; D not resolved. Germline assignment: CDR1 SGHAT and CDR2 FQNNGV. The CDR3 sequence is 14 residues long. V lost 5 bases and J lost 5, with 15 bases in between. CDR3 sequence reads: CASSPRVSGETQYF. The CDR3 DNA reads TGTGCCAGCAGCCCCCGGGTGTCCGGGGAGACCCAGTACTTC.

The J gene is TRBJ2-1, the V gene TRBV6-6; D might be TRBD1 (6 bases). The germline gives CDR1 MNHNY, CDR2 SVGAGI (reference sequence). The CDR3 length is 15 residues. Trimming shortened V by 5 bases and J by 2 bases, and 13 bases separated the two germline ends. CDR3 protein: CASSLDRRAYNEQFF. The DNA for the CDR3 is TGTGCCAGCAGTCTAGACAGGCGGGCCTACAATGAGCAGTTCTTC.

In this sample, this clonotype turned up many times. This chain links TRBV9 with TRBJ1-1, with D unresolved. The CDR3 sequence is 13 residues long. Germline CDR1 SGDLS, CDR2 YYNGEE. The V end lost 4 bases, the J end lost 8 bases, and 15 bases lay between the germline ends. The CDR3 loop is CASSKGWGPEAFF. Here the CDR3 DNA reads TGTGCCAGCAGCAAAGGGTGGGGTCCGGAAGCTTTCTTT.

This clonotype was seen only a few times. This chain uses TRBV24-1 with TRBJ2-3; 9 bases fit TRBD2. Looked up from germline, CDR1 is KGHDR and CDR2 is SFDVKD. After removal of 2 bases from V and 1 base from J, the junction contained 6 bases not matched to a gene. This CDR3 is 17 amino acids long. The CDR3 DNA sequence: TGTGCCACCAGTGATTCCGGACTAGCGAGGCGCACAGATACGCAGTATTTT. This encodes CATSDSGLARRTDTQYF.

This clonotype was recorded a few times. The chain links TRBV2 to TRBJ2-7, with D tentatively TRBD1 (6 bases). This CDR3 is built from 14 residues. From germline, CDR1 is SNHLY and CDR2 FYNNEI. The V end lost 7 bases, the J end lost 4 bases, and 17 bases lay between the germline ends. The CDR3 nucleotides read TGTGCCAGCATTTCGGACAGTCGTGGATACGAGCAGTACTTC. Its translation: CASISDSRGYEQYF. The full variable domain, its missing parts supplied by reference TRBV2 and TRBJ2-7, is EPEVTQTPSHQVTQMGQEVILRCVPISNHLYFYWYRQILGQKVEFLVSFYNNEISEKSEIFDDQFSVERPDGSNFTLKIRSTKLEDSAMYFCASISDSRGYEQYFGPGTRLTVT.

This clonotype was detected ten times or more. CDR3 nucleotide sequence: TGTGCCAGCAGTTTTGAAGTTGGCGGGGAGCAGTTCTTC. Its protein is CASSFEVGGEQFF. The V gene is TRBV27, the J gene TRBJ2-1, with D possibly matching TRBD2 (5 bases). Germline CDR1 MNHEY, CDR2 SMNVEV (reference sequence). Trimming took off 3 bases at V and 10 bases at J, with 13 bases between the two ends. This CDR3 is 13 amino acids long.

In this sample, this clonotype turned up many times. The chain has TRBV5-5 and TRBJ2-7; perhaps TRBD2 as D (5 bases). The CDR3 is 16 residues long. V lost 3 bases to trimming and J lost 4 bases, with 20 bases between them. The germline V gene has CDR1 SGHKS and CDR2 YYEKEE (reference sequence). CDR3 amino acids: CASSSPGTRAEYEQYF. Written as DNA, the CDR3 is TGTGCCAGCAGCTCACCGGGAACCCGGGCGGAATACGAGCAGTACTTC.

J is TRBJ2-4 and V is TRBV21-1. TRBV21-1 is a recognized pseudogene. This CDR3 has 14 residues. The CDR3 nucleotides read TGTGCCAGCAGCAAAGAACGAGCCAAAAACATTCAGTACTTC. Translation gives CASSKERAKNIQYF.

The V and J genes are TRBV3-1 and TRBJ1-2; D remains unclear. CDR3 size: 11 residues. Germline V lookup: CDR1 LGHDT, CDR2 YNNKEL (reference sequence). V was cut by 1 base and J by 8 bases, with 5 bases left in between. The CDR3 region has the DNA TGTGCCAGCAGCCAAGCGTTAGGCTACACCTTC. Translation: CASSQALGYTF.

The chain employs TRBV5-4 and TRBJ1-4; D call uncertain. V was shortened by 2 bases and J by 0 bases, with 5 bases between the two germline ends. The CDR3 sequence is 14 residues long. The germline CDR1 and CDR2 sequences are SGHNT and YYREEE (reference sequence). The CDR3 region has the DNA TGTGCCAGCAGCTTCAGCCCAACTAATGAAAAACTGTTTTTT. Translated: CASSFSPTNEKLFF.

This clonotype showed up just a few times. DNA of the CDR3: TGTGCCAGCAGTGAAGTATACACAGATACGCAGTATTTT. Translation: CASSEVYTDTQYF. This chain uses TRBV25-1 with TRBJ2-3; no definite D call. CDR3 length: 13 residues. In germline, CDR1 is MGHDK, CDR2 SYGVNS. The V and J ends lost 2 bases and 2 bases respectively, with 5 bases between them.

This clonotype appeared many times. V and J are TRBV2 and TRBJ2-7; 8 bases match TRBD1. This CDR3 has 12 residues. Germline V CDR1 and CDR2: SNHLY, FYNNEI. The junction had 2 bases not matched to a gene; V was cut back by 5 bases and J by 5 bases. This CDR3 is CASSPQGDEQYF. The CDR3 DNA reads TGTGCCAGCAGTCCACAGGGGGACGAGCAGTACTTC. Filled out from reference TRBV2 and TRBJ2-7, the complete variable domain reads EPEVTQTPSHQVTQMGQEVILRCVPISNHLYFYWYRQILGQKVEFLVSFYNNEISEKSEIFDDQFSVERPDGSNFTLKIRSTKLEDSAMYFCASSPQGDEQYFGPGTRLTVT.

The chain is built from TRBV27 and TRBJ2-1; D unclear. Trimming removed 10 bases from V and 6 bases from J, with 13 bases in between. The CDR3 consists of 12 residues. The germline gives CDR1 MNHEY, CDR2 SMNVEV (reference sequence). CDR3 protein: CATKVDVNEQFF. In nucleotides, the CDR3 is TGTGCCACCAAGGTGGATGTCAATGAGCAGTTCTTC.

This clonotype was seen many times. J is TRBJ1-3 and V is TRBV28; D ambiguous. The CDR3 totals 13 residues. Germline values: CDR1 MDHEN, CDR2 SYDVKM. Trimming removed 6 bases at V and 1 base at J, with 7 bases between. The CDR3 sequence: CASRGGSGNTIYF. Written as DNA, the CDR3 is TGTGCCAGCAGGGGAGGGTCTGGAAACACCATATATTTT.

This clonotype was counted at least ten times. The rearrangement links TRBV7-2 to TRBJ2-1; TRBD2 matches at 13 bases. Germline trimming cut 1 base from V and 0 bases from J; bases unmatched to any gene: 6. CDR3 length equals 19 residues. The germline V gene encodes CDR1 SGHTA and CDR2 FQGNSA. The CDR3, as DNA: TGTGCCAGCAGCTTAGAAACTAGCGGGAGGGTGAGCTCCTACAATGAGCAGTTCTTC. This sequence encodes CASSLETSGRVSSYNEQFF.

This sequence joins TRBV5-1 and TRBJ2-3; D might be TRBD1 (6 bases). The CDR3 is 14 residues long. Germline CDR1 SGHRS, CDR2 YFSETQ. The ends were cut back, 4 bases at V and 1 base at J, with 10 bases in the middle. In DNA, the CDR3 is TGCGCCAGCAGCGAAAGGACAGGCACAGATACGCAGTATTTT. Its translation is CASSERTGTDTQYF.

There are many counts of this clonotype. V usage is TRBV7-8 and J usage is TRBJ2-2, with D unclear. This CDR3 spans 12 amino acids. V lost 3 bases and J lost 7, with 6 bases in between. The germline V gene encodes CDR1 SGHVS and CDR2 FQNEAQ. The CDR3 DNA is TGTGCCAGCAGCTTCCAGAGCGGGGAGCTGTTTTTT. It specifies CASSFQSGELFF.